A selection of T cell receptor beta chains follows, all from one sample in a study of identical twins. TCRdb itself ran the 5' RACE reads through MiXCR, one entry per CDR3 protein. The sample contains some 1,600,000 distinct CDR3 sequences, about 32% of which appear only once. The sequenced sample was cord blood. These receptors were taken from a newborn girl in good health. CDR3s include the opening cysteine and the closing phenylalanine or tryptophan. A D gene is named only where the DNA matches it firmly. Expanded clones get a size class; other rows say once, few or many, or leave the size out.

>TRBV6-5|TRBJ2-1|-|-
CASSYPRVSSGASSYNEQFF
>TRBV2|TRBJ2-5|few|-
CASSDRGGQETQYF
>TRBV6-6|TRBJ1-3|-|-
CASSYWELEAGNTIYF
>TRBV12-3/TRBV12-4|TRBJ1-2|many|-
CASSLIQGNGYTF
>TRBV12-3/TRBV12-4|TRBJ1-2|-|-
CASSITRRSNYGYTF
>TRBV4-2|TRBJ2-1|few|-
CASSQAEGQSHNEQFF
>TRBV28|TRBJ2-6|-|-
CASSLLANSGANVLTF
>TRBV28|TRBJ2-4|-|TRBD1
CASNSGTGGKNIQYF
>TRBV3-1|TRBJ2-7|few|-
CASSQVPKDEQYF
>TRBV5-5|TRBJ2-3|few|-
CASSQYMERGTDTQYF
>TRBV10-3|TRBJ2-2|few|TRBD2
CAIGRANTGELFF
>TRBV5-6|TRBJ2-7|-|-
CASTPGPTYEQYF
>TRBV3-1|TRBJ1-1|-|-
CASSQGFTEAFF
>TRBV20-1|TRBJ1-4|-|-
CSARGVFGEKLFF
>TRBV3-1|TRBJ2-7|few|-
CASSQEGTPTYEQYF
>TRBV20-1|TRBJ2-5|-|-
CSARDRGWQGGNEQYF
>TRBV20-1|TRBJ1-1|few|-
CSARVRIMNTEAFF
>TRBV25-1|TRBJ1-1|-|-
CASSELARSSTEAFF
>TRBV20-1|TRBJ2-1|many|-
CSAAYEQFF
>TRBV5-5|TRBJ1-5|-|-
CASSLGGGQQPQHF